Included here is one T cell receptor beta chain sequence, with context. In its sample, this clonotype was seen once. Its antigen is not yet known. Base qualities are not provided; no much larger clone lies one nucleotide away. A read on its own is weak evidence. The record originates from a study of blood T cells in healthy people across ages (dated by TCRdb to about 2015). Looking at the study overall: In model experiments, template switching captured roughly one uniquely barcoded TCR beta cDNA molecule for every two T cells. Two additional independent replicas of 1 million unique cDNA reads from the same blood draw were analyzed for two donors (one aged 18 to 30 and one aged 80 or older). The donors were split into four age groups: young (average around 15 years), middle-aged (over 35), aged (more than 60) and long-lived (about 74). Using deep sequencing normalized with unique cDNA molecular identifiers, the study measured how TCR beta repertoire diversity changes with age. Donors of different ages were randomly distributed across sequencing lanes to avoid experimental bias. What the research found in general, with its limitations: There was a strong correlation between observed TCR beta diversity and the percentage of naive T cells measured by flow cytometry. Because profiling used bulk unsorted PBMCs, naive and antigen-experienced compartments could not be compared conclusively. Estimates of total diversity based on one million sequenced T cells were considered lower bounds and underestimates. As age increased, observed TCR beta diversity per million T cells dropped in a roughly linear way, and a significant reduction was already evident by age about 40. Compared with the aged group, the long-lived group had more naive CD4+ T cells, fewer expanded clones and increased TCR diversity, suggesting age selection. Because the CMV infection status of the donors was unknown, age-related changes in expanded clonotypes may potentially have been confounded.

Systemically healthy Caucasian individuals from Russia, some 40 in total and aged about 6 to 90 years, were included as donors. Around 10 milliliters of peripheral blood were drawn from each donor into EDTA-treated Vacutainer tubes. PBMCs were isolated by Ficoll-Paque density-gradient centrifugation, with at least 6 million obtained per sample. Trizol reagent was used to extract total RNA from the PBMCs, yielding at least 6 micrograms per sample. The percentages of naive CD45RAhigh/CD27high T cells were determined by flow cytometry on a PBMC aliquot from every donor. The library was built by means of 5' RACE. Reads for this sample came from an Illumina HiSeq 2500. The second PCR ran for about 6 to 11 cycles and used a J-beta primer mix along with a sample-barcoded 5' primer. A unique molecular identifier was introduced onto each TCR beta cDNA molecule by a template-switch 5' adaptor carrying 12 random nucleotides. Each sample yielded at least 3 million CDR3-containing paired-end reads. The Mint cDNA synthesis kit, primed by a TRBC-specific oligonucleotide, was used to synthesize first-strand cDNA from all RNA. All cDNA was treated with uracil-DNA glycosylase and then went through a first 18-cycle PCR with the universal primers M1SS and BC2_uni_R. Processing in the source paper ran as follows. Each sample was normalized by randomly selecting 1 million high-quality reads, each carrying a distinct molecular identifier. Reads with shared molecular identifiers were discarded instead of being binned into consensus sequences. MiTCR, set to a Q25 quality threshold and the strictest error-elimination algorithm, was used for CDR3 identification, clonotype clustering and error correction. A nonparametric unseen species model using Euler transformation provided a lower-bound estimate of total TCR beta diversity. The raw public data were reprocessed by TCRdb itself: fastp quality trimming at Q25, MiXCR clonotype calling, in-frame beta chains only. Identical CDR3 protein sequences are pooled into one entry, listed with their most common genes and DNA. The V and J calls were determined by TCRdb, not by the authors. The sample table contains roughly 700,000 distinct CDR3 sequences; only one count was recorded for about 52% of them. Together, the top ten hold roughly a third of the sample.

The CDR3 runs 13 residues from the cysteine to the phenylalanine. This entry keeps only the CDR3 DNA: 39 bases, framed from base 1. Germline trimming: 6 bases from V, 6 bases from J; junction bases outside gene matches: 7. CDR1 is given as MNHEY and CDR2 as SVGEGT, both from the germline V gene. The sample comprised blood. The chain joins TRBV6-2 or TRBV6-3 to TRBJ2-7; 8 middle bases align to TRBD1. This TCR was recovered from a woman aged 55-69 years in good health. The CDR3 region reads CASRGGQAGEQYF. The nucleotide sequence is TGTGCCAGCAGGGGGGGACAGGCCGGCGAGCAGTACTTC.